This is a list of T cell receptor beta chains from one sample in a study of blood T cell repertoires in COVID-19. Clones were read by immunoSEQ multiplex PCR, and TCRdb kept only the in-frame ones, dropping some. The sample consists of tens of thousands of clones, roughly 90% of them appearing once. Sequencing used peripheral blood. The receptor source for this set is a man aged 65 to 85 with active or convalescent COVID-19. The CDR3 runs from the conserved cysteine through the conserved F or W. Each record gives: D gene, V gene, clone size, J gene, CDR3 protein, CDR3 DNA. D genes are given only for firm matches. Rows give clone size only sometimes, using once, few, many, or a class for an expanded clone.

>-|TRBV28|-|TRBJ1-5
CASLRQANQPQHF
TGTGCCAGCCTAAGGCAGGCCAATCAGCCCCAGCATTTT
>-|TRBV29-1|-|TRBJ1-5
CSVVISRSDQPQHF
TGCAGCGTCGTCATAAGTCGGAGCGATCAGCCCCAGCATTTT
>-|TRBV7-3|-|TRBJ2-2
CASSFGGQNTGELFF
TGTGCCAGCAGCTTTGGGGGCCAGAACACCGGGGAGCTGTTTTTT
>-|TRBV23-1|-|TRBJ1-5
CASSRLGHF
TGCGCCAGCAGTCGCCTCGGGCATTTT
>TRBD1|TRBV16|-|TRBJ1-1
CASSRDRNNEAFF
TGTGCCAGCAGCCGGGACAGGAACAATGAAGCTTTCTTT
>-|TRBV30|-|TRBJ1-5
CAWSVYRDQPQHF
TGTGCCTGGAGTGTATACCGAGATCAGCCCCAGCATTTT
>-|TRBV28|-|TRBJ1-3
CASIGGNTGNTIYF
TGTGCCAGCATAGGAGGGAATACTGGAAACACCATATATTTT
>-|TRBV20-1|-|TRBJ2-1
CSAYGNEQFF
TGCAGTGCGTACGGCAATGAGCAGTTCTTC
>TRBD1|TRBV4-1|-|TRBJ1-4
CASSQGPGQGAKTKLFF
TGCGCCAGCAGCCAAGGGCCGGGACAGGGGGCGAAGACAAAACTGTTTTTT
>TRBD2|TRBV7-2|-|TRBJ2-7
CASSRRGGSEQYF
TGTGCCAGCAGCCGCCGGGGGGGAAGCGAGCAGTACTTC
>TRBD2|TRBV20-1|once|TRBJ2-5
CSASSSGSEGTQYF
TGCAGTGCTAGTTCTAGCGGGAGCGAGGGGACCCAGTACTTC
>-|TRBV3-1/TRBV3-2|-|TRBJ1-5
CASSHGKGEIHQPQHF
TGTGCCAGCAGCCACGGGAAAGGAGAGATCCATCAGCCCCAGCATTTT
>-|TRBV6-2/TRBV6-3|once|TRBJ1-5
CASSYSDSYQPQHF
TGTGCCAGCAGTTACTCCGACAGCTATCAGCCCCAGCATTTT
>TRBD1|TRBV9|-|TRBJ1-2
CASSPSLQGGYTF
TGTGCCAGCTCCCCGTCCCTACAGGGGGGCTACACCTTC
>TRBD1|TRBV19|-|TRBJ1-5
CASRHRDRGSNQPQHF
TGTGCCAGTAGGCACCGGGACAGGGGAAGCAATCAGCCCCAGCATTTT
>TRBD1|TRBV28|-|TRBJ1-2
CASSLSRGLNGYTF
TGTGCCAGCAGTTTGTCCAGGGGGCTGAATGGCTACACCTTC
>-|TRBV4-2|-|TRBJ2-5
CASSPVGRQETQYF
TGTGCCAGCAGCCCCGTGGGGCGGCAAGAGACCCAGTACTTC
>-|TRBV3-1/TRBV3-2|-|TRBJ2-5
CASSQDRSEDQETQYF
TGTGCCAGCAGCCAAGATCGTAGTGAAGACCAAGAGACCCAGTACTTC
>TRBD1|TRBV6-5|-|TRBJ2-7
CASRSPGQTSYEQYF
TGTGCCAGCAGGTCGCCGGGACAGACCTCCTACGAGCAGTACTTC
>TRBD1|TRBV18|-|TRBJ2-1
CASSPGQGNNEQFF
TGTGCCAGCTCCCCAGGACAGGGGAACAATGAGCAGTTCTTC
>-|TRBV6-2/TRBV6-3|-|TRBJ2-7
CASSYSRTGGRGEQYF
TGTGCCAGCAGTTACTCGAGGACGGGCGGCCGCGGGGAGCAGTACTTC
>TRBD2|TRBV3-1/TRBV3-2|-|TRBJ2-7
CASSQEFIAGRREQYF
TGTGCCAGCAGCCAAGAATTCATAGCGGGGAGACGGGAGCAGTACTTC
>-|TRBV5-1|-|TRBJ1-1
CASSSTGNTEAFF
TGCGCCAGCAGCTCGACAGGGAACACTGAAGCTTTCTTT
>-|TRBV6-5|-|TRBJ1-2
CASSQGLGNFYGYTF
TGTGCCAGCAGCCAGGGGCTAGGCAACTTCTATGGCTACACCTTC
>-|TRBV23-1|once|TRBJ1-6
CASTPTGRVHLSSYNSPLHF
TGCGCCAGCACGCCCACTGGGAGGGTTCATCTGAGCTCCTATAATTCACCCCTCCACTTT
>-|TRBV6-5|-|TRBJ2-5
CASSYSSQGTGLTQYF
TGTGCCAGCAGTTACTCATCACAGGGGACTGGGTTGACCCAGTACTTC
>-|TRBV30|-|TRBJ1-3
CAFDHGLSNTIYF
TGTGCCTTCGATCACGGGTTATCGAACACCATATATTTT
>TRBD1|TRBV28|-|TRBJ1-2
CASTSGTGYLYGYTF
TGTGCCAGCACTTCCGGGACAGGGTATCTCTATGGCTACACCTTC
>TRBD2|TRBV6-5|-|TRBJ2-1
CASSYGGTSRDNEQFF
TGTGCCAGCAGTTACGGGGGGACTAGCCGTGATAATGAGCAGTTCTTC
>-|TRBV28|-|TRBJ2-1
CASSSQSGSYNEQFF
TGTGCCAGCAGTTCACAGAGCGGCTCCTACAATGAGCAGTTCTTC
>-|TRBV24-1|-|TRBJ2-5
CATSGTGLETQYF
TGTGCCACCAGTGGAACAGGGCTAGAGACCCAGTACTTC
>-|TRBV6-2/TRBV6-3|-|TRBJ2-1
CASSYPGEQFF
TGTGCCAGCAGTTATCCGGGTGAGCAGTTCTTC
>-|TRBV7-2|-|TRBJ1-3
CASSLGGRHSGNTIYF
TGTGCCAGCAGCTTGGGAGGGAGACACTCTGGAAACACCATATATTTT
>-|TRBV6-5|once|TRBJ2-7
CASTRDFYYEQYF
TGTGCCAGTACCCGGGACTTCTACTACGAGCAGTACTTC
>TRBD1|TRBV30|-|TRBJ1-6
CAWRRQGDSPLHF
TGTGCCTGGAGGAGACAGGGAGATTCACCCCTCCACTTT
>TRBD2|TRBV6-2/TRBV6-3|-|TRBJ2-2
CASSFSGRNTGELFF
TGTGCCAGCAGTTTCAGCGGGAGAAACACCGGGGAGCTGTTTTTT
>-|TRBV7-9|-|TRBJ1-1
CASSLADRQNTEAFF
TGTGCCAGCAGCTTAGCCGACCGACAGAACACTGAAGCTTTCTTT
>-|TRBV6-5|-|TRBJ2-7
CVTAVEKSYEQYF
TGTGTTACAGCCGTCGAGAAATCCTACGAGCAGTACTTC
>-|TRBV7-2|-|TRBJ1-2
CASSLTPPGGRGYTF
TGTGCCAGCAGCCTAACCCCGCCGGGGGGCAGGGGCTACACCTTC
>-|TRBV10-3|-|TRBJ1-6
CAISGQAPSYNSPLHF
TGTGCCATCAGTGGTCAGGCTCCCTCCTATAATTCACCCCTCCACTTT
>TRBD1|TRBV7-2|-|TRBJ1-2
CASSLTGGGYGYTF
TGTGCCAGCAGCTTAACAGGGGGAGGCTATGGCTACACCTTC
>-|TRBV2|-|TRBJ1-2
CASRGPNGYTF
TGTGCCAGCAGGGGGCCAAATGGCTACACCTTC
>TRBD1|TRBV9|-|TRBJ2-1
CASSVTGINYNEQFF
TGTGCCAGCAGCGTGACAGGGATCAATTACAATGAGCAGTTCTTC
>TRBD1|TRBV28|-|TRBJ1-2
CASSHYGTGKLLYGYTF
TGTGCCAGCAGCCATTACGGGACAGGGAAATTACTCTATGGCTACACCTTC
>-|TRBV27|-|TRBJ2-2
CASRKETGSGSGELFF
TGTGCCAGCAGAAAAGAAACAGGGTCGGGTTCCGGGGAGCTGTTTTTT
>-|TRBV10-3|-|TRBJ1-2
CAISPQGKGYTF
TGTGCCATCAGTCCCCAGGGGAAGGGCTACACCTTC
>-|TRBV12-3/TRBV12-4|-|TRBJ2-7
CASSLTGYEQYF
TGTGCCAGCAGTTTAACAGGCTACGAGCAGTACTTC
>-|TRBV12-2|few|TRBJ1-1
CASRLGRLGRGTEAFF
TGTGCAAGTCGCTTAGGTAGGCTCGGAAGGGGCACTGAAGCTTTCTTT
>-|TRBV3-1/TRBV3-2|-|TRBJ2-2
CASSQARVNTGELFF
TGTGCCAGCAGCCAGGCCAGGGTGAACACCGGGGAGCTGTTTTTT
>-|TRBV25-1|-|TRBJ1-4
CASSPEGRGEKLFF
TGTGCCAGCAGCCCAGAGGGCAGGGGTGAAAAACTGTTTTTT
>-|TRBV6-6|-|TRBJ1-5
CASSYSGSGFEQPQHF
TGTGCCAGCAGTTACTCGGGCTCGGGGTTTGAGCAGCCCCAGCATTTT
>-|TRBV10-3|-|TRBJ2-3
CASGAGMTDTQYF
TGTGCCTCAGGGGCAGGGATGACAGATACGCAGTATTTT
>TRBD1|TRBV9|-|TRBJ2-5
CASSVDRGETQYF
TGTGCCAGCAGCGTAGACAGGGGGGAGACCCAGTACTTC
>TRBD1|TRBV6-5|few|TRBJ2-7
CASSYSGTGDYEQYF
TGTGCCAGCAGTTACTCAGGGACAGGCGACTACGAGCAGTACTTC
>TRBD1|TRBV19|-|TRBJ1-1
CASSITGVNTEAFF
TGTGCCAGTAGTATAACAGGGGTGAACACTGAAGCTTTCTTT